Listed below are T cell receptor beta chains from one sample, sequenced in a study of OX40 agonist ivuxolimab in advanced cancers. Profiling relied on immunoSEQ multiplex PCR, and the TCRdb table lists in-frame clones only, not all of them. The sample records about 35,000 clones, 84% being singletons. This sample comprised CD4+ or CD8+ T cells sorted from blood, obtained in a trial of the OX40 agonist ivuxolimab. The receptors here all came from an adult with an advanced solid tumor such as melanoma, head and neck, liver or kidney cancer. The CDR3 runs from the conserved cysteine through the conserved F or W. A D gene is named only where the DNA matches it firmly. The listing skips clone size in some rows; elsewhere it reads once, few, many or a size class.

j_call: TRBJ1-1
clone_size: -
v_call: TRBV5-1
d_call: -
cdr3_nt: TGCGCCAGCAGCTTGGGCGGGTACGCTGAAGCTTTCTTT
cdr3_aa: CASSLGGYAEAFF

j_call: TRBJ2-7
clone_size: once
v_call: TRBV4-1
d_call: TRBD2
cdr3_nt: TGCGCCAGCAGCCAAGTTCTTTCGGGGGGATACTACGAGCAGTACTTC
cdr3_aa: CASSQVLSGGYYEQYF

j_call: TRBJ1-5
clone_size: -
v_call: TRBV27
d_call: -
cdr3_nt: TGTGCCAGCAGTTTCTCCCGGTGGAGCAATCAGCCCCAGCATTTT
cdr3_aa: CASSFSRWSNQPQHF

j_call: TRBJ2-6
clone_size: -
v_call: TRBV4-3
d_call: TRBD2
cdr3_nt: TGCGCCAGCAGCCAAGATCGGAGCGGGGCCCGGGGAGTCTCTGGGGCCAACGTCCTGACTTTC
cdr3_aa: CASSQDRSGARGVSGANVLTF

j_call: TRBJ1-4
clone_size: -
v_call: TRBV5-4
d_call: -
cdr3_nt: TGTGCCAGCAGCCCGACCCCAACTAATGAAAAACTGTTTTTT
cdr3_aa: CASSPTPTNEKLFF

j_call: TRBJ2-3
clone_size: -
v_call: TRBV9
d_call: TRBD2
cdr3_nt: TGTGCCAGCAGCCGGGGGGGCAGCCCCTCATCCCCTCATACGCAGTATTTT
cdr3_aa: CASSRGGSPSSPHTQYF

j_call: TRBJ1-2
clone_size: -
v_call: TRBV7-8
d_call: -
cdr3_nt: TGTGCCAGCAGCCGTCCACCCCCTGAATTGGCTAACTATGGCTACACCTTC
cdr3_aa: CASSRPPPELANYGYTF

j_call: TRBJ2-7
clone_size: once
v_call: TRBV5-4
d_call: -
cdr3_nt: TGTGCCAGCAGCTCTAGGGGTTACGAGCAGTACTTC
cdr3_aa: CASSSRGYEQYF

j_call: TRBJ2-3
clone_size: -
v_call: TRBV9
d_call: -
cdr3_nt: TGTGCCAGCAGCGTAGATTGGGGGGTGGACACAGATACGCAGTATTTT
cdr3_aa: CASSVDWGVDTDTQYF

j_call: TRBJ2-1
clone_size: -
v_call: TRBV7-9
d_call: -
cdr3_nt: TGTGCCAGCAGCCGCCATGCCAGTTTGGATGAGCAGTTCTTC
cdr3_aa: CASSRHASLDEQFF

j_call: TRBJ1-4
clone_size: -
v_call: TRBV7-9
d_call: TRBD1
cdr3_nt: TGTGCCAGCAGCGATGACAGGGGGCGTGAAAAACTGTTTTTT
cdr3_aa: CASSDDRGREKLFF

j_call: TRBJ1-4
clone_size: -
v_call: TRBV6-5
d_call: -
cdr3_nt: TGTGCCAGCAGGGGTGGGTGGGTTGAAAAACTGTTTTTT
cdr3_aa: CASRGGWVEKLFF

j_call: TRBJ2-1
clone_size: -
v_call: TRBV5-4
d_call: TRBD1
cdr3_nt: TGTGCCAGCAGCTTCACAGGGGTTAATCAGCAGTTCTTC
cdr3_aa: CASSFTGVNQQFF

j_call: TRBJ1-4
clone_size: -
v_call: TRBV5-6
d_call: -
cdr3_nt: TGTGCCAGCAGCATTGACCCTACGTCGGGTGAAAAACTGTTTTTT
cdr3_aa: CASSIDPTSGEKLFF